Below, 5 T cell receptor beta chains from the same sample are listed, as sequenced in a study of graft-versus-host responses after intestinal transplantation. Sequencing used immunoSEQ multiplex PCR; TCRdb keeps in-frame clones, though not all of them. Here the sample spans roughly 43,000 clones, about 95% being singletons. Sequencing used PBMCs, obtained around 350 days after intestinal transplant. The receptors shown here come from a human patient who received an intestinal transplant, so some T cells may come from the graft donor.

The chain couples TRBV7-9 to TRBJ1-4; tentatively, D is TRBD1 (5 bases). V lost 8 bases, J lost 13 bases, and 23 bases lay in between. The length of the CDR3 is 14 residues. CDR1 and CDR2 (germline): SEHNR, FQNEAQ (reference sequence). The CDR3 DNA sequence: TGTGCCAGCCAAGTCAGGGCTTTGGAGGGTGGACTGTTTTTT. Its protein is CASQVRALEGGLFF.

The V gene is TRBV29-1, the J gene TRBJ1-6; D is uncertain. The germline V gene has CDR1 SQVTM and CDR2 ANQGSEA. Trimming pared 4 bases from V and 7 bases from J, leaving 11 bases between. This CDR3 comprises 13 residues. This CDR3 is CSVASEINSPLHF. The DNA of the CDR3 is TGCAGCGTTGCGTCAGAGATAAATTCACCCCTCCACTTT.

This chain connects TRBV12-5 to TRBJ1-3, with D maybe TRBD1 (5 bases). CDR1 is LGHNT and CDR2 is FRNRAP in the germline V gene. The CDR3 is made up of 17 amino acids. Trimming stripped 0 bases from V and 1 base from J, with 13 bases between. The DNA for the CDR3 is TGTGCTAGTGGTTTGGTACGGATGGGGGGATCTGGAAACACCATATATTTT. This gives the protein CASGLVRMGGSGNTIYF.

As DNA, the CDR3 is TGTGCCAGCAGTCCTCGGACAGACCAAGAGACCCAGTACTTC. This sequence encodes CASSPRTDQETQYF. The J gene is TRBJ2-5, the V gene TRBV2; tentatively, D is TRBD1 (6 bases). The CDR3 covers 14 residues. Germline V gives CDR1 SNHLY, CDR2 FYNNEI. V lost 5 bases, J lost 0 bases, and 10 bases lay in between.

The gene calls are TRBV7-9 and TRBJ2-7; D unclear. The CDR3 has 14 residues. The germline V gene encodes CDR1 SEHNR and CDR2 FQNEAQ (reference sequence). Trimming took off 4 bases at V and 4 bases at J, with 14 bases between the two ends. CDR3 coding DNA: TGTGCCAGCAGCTCCTCGGCGGTTGGGTACGAGCAGTACTTC. Translating gives CASSSSAVGYEQYF.